The 12 T cell receptor beta chains presented below share a single source sample, sequenced in a study of T cell responses to AZD1222 COVID-19 vaccine. Measured with immunoSEQ multiplex PCR; TCRdb has only the in-frame clones, and not every one. This repertoire shows roughly 120,000 clones, about 88% found once; its top ten account for approximately 7.5%. This sample comprised peripheral blood, obtained on day 0 of AZD1222 vaccination. Source of these receptors: an adult in good health.

V usage is TRBV24-1 and J usage is TRBJ2-5, with D perhaps TRBD2 (5 bases). Germline loops: CDR1 KGHDR, CDR2 SFDVKD. This CDR3 is built from 15 residues. V was cut by 0 bases and J by 0 bases, with 7 bases left in between. The CDR3 nucleotides are TGTGCCACCAGTGATTTGTCCGGGGACCAAGAGACCCAGTACTTC. It specifies CATSDLSGDQETQYF.

V usage is TRBV13 and J usage is TRBJ1-1; D is ambiguous. V lost 0 bases and J 1 base, leaving 6 bases between the germline ends. There are 14 residues in the CDR3. Germline loops: CDR1 PRHDT, CDR2 FYEKMQ (reference sequence). CDR3: CASSLGQTNTEAFF. CDR3 coding DNA: TGTGCCAGCAGCTTAGGACAAACGAACACTGAAGCTTTCTTT.

V gene TRBV18 combines with J gene TRBJ1-2, with D perhaps TRBD1 (5 bases). The CDR3 consists of 13 residues. The germline V gene has CDR1 KGHSH and CDR2 LQKENI. Trimming left V 3 bases short and J 4 bases short, with 9 bases between. The CDR3 sequence: CASSPDSVYGYTF. The CDR3 DNA sequence: TGTGCCAGCTCACCCGACAGCGTCTATGGCTACACCTTC.

J is TRBJ1-2 and V is TRBV28, with unresolved D. The CDR3 loop spans 13 amino acids. V dropped 2 bases and J dropped 4 bases, with 8 bases sitting between them. Germline V gene data show CDR1 as MDHEN and CDR2 as SYDVKM. The CDR3 is CASSLGQPYGYTF. DNA for the CDR3: TGTGCCAGCAGTTTAGGTCAGCCCTATGGCTACACCTTC.

This clone was counted a single time. The rearrangement links TRBV6-2 or TRBV6-3 to TRBJ1-1; D gene unclear. The V and J ends lost 4 bases and 1 base respectively, with 13 bases between them. This CDR3 is 15 amino acids long. The germline CDR1 and CDR2 sequences are MNHEY and SVGEGT. This CDR3 reads CASSLREGPNTEAFF. The CDR3 DNA follows: TGTGCCAGCAGTTTAAGAGAGGGTCCGAACACTGAAGCTTTCTTT.

There are a few counts of this clone. The V gene is TRBV19, the J gene TRBJ1-5, with 8 positions matching TRBD1. Germline CDR1 reads LNHDA; CDR2 reads SQIVND (reference sequence). The junction had 5 bases not matched to a gene; V was cut back by 3 bases and J by 4 bases. The CDR3 has 15 amino acids. In nucleotides, the CDR3 is TGTGCCAGTAGTATCGGTTGGACAGGGAATCAGCCCCAGCATTTT. It yields the protein CASSIGWTGNQPQHF.

The count of this clone is one. The CDR3 region is CASSLGLAALGEQFF. CDR3 coding DNA: TGTGCCAGCAGCTTGGGACTAGCGGCACTAGGTGAGCAGTTCTTC. The chain has TRBV5-5 and TRBJ2-1; 9 bases map to TRBD2. Germline V lookup: CDR1 SGHKS, CDR2 YYEKEE (reference sequence). The CDR3 is 15 amino acids. The trim removed 0 bases at V and 9 bases at J, leaving 7 bases unmatched.

The genes are TRBV28 and TRBJ2-6; D is possibly TRBD1 or TRBD2 (6 bases each). The CDR3 consists of 15 residues. The V gene's germline CDR1 is MDHEN and CDR2 SYDVKM. Trimming removed 5 bases from V and 4 bases from J, with 12 bases in between. The CDR3 DNA reads as TGTGCCAGCAGTCGAGGGGGGACCGGGGCCAACGTCCTGACTTTC. It translates to CASSRGGTGANVLTF.

This clone was counted once. The rearrangement uses TRBV3-1 (or the pseudogene TRBV3-2) and TRBJ1-6, with 9 bases identical to TRBD1. Trimming took 0 bases from V and 9 from J; bases not matched to a gene: 6. Germline V gene data show CDR1 as LGHDT and CDR2 as YNNKEL (reference sequence). The CDR3 runs 16 residues. This chain's CDR3 is CASSQDTGGIISPLHF. The CDR3 nucleotides read TGTGCCAGCAGCCAAGACACAGGGGGCATCATTTCACCCCTCCACTTT.

V gene TRBV3-1 (or the pseudogene TRBV3-2) combines with J gene TRBJ2-2; D could derive from TRBD1 or TRBD2 (5 bases each). The CDR3 has 13 residues. Germline values: CDR1 LGHDT, CDR2 YNNKEL (reference sequence). CDR3 sequence (DNA): TGTGCAACCGGGACGGACAACACCGGGGAGCTGTTTTTT. It yields the protein CATGTDNTGELFF.

The chain employs TRBV14 and TRBJ1-4, with no clear D. There are 13 residues in the CDR3. V lost 3 bases to trimming and J lost 10 bases, with 12 bases between them. The V gene's germline CDR1 is SGHDN and CDR2 FVKESK. CDR3 protein: CASSQSEGGKLFF. CDR3 in DNA: TGTGCCAGCAGCCAGTCCGAGGGTGGAAAACTGTTTTTT.

The V gene is TRBV6-4, the J gene TRBJ2-6; TRBD1 might be the D (5 bases). Germline loops: CDR1 MRHNA, CDR2 SNTAGT. V shed 5 bases and J shed 0 bases, with 11 bases lying between them. This CDR3 region has 16 residues. The CDR3 DNA reads as TGTGCCAGCAGTTCCAGGGCGAGCTCTGGGGCCAACGTCCTGACTTTC. The encoded protein is CASSSRASSGANVLTF.